This T cell receptor (beta chain) was observed in a study of cytomegalovirus exposure and HLA in healthy donors. About the research overall: Earlier findings included nearly 120 million unique TCR beta sequences obtained from 170 million or so T cells.

Study-wide points: Researchers counted 164 TCR beta chains as cytomegalovirus-associated. Roughly uniform depth of sequencing across donors was assumed in presence/absence analyses. According to an earlier analysis, most TCR beta V segments yielded productive rearrangements about 90% or about 30% of the time.

This clone was recorded only once. Its antigen is still unknown. With 0 bases removed from V and 0 bases from J, the gap between germline ends came to 5 bases. The CDR3 is 14 amino acids. CDR1 and CDR2 from the germline V gene are LNHNV and YYDKDF (reference sequence). A multiplex PCR was run with 60 Vbeta primers and 13 Jbeta primers. Repertoires were generated with immunoSEQ multiplex PCR, while TCRdb's copy carries only in-frame clones and drops some. The top ten hold less than 4.5% of the sample, which has approximately 150,000 clones, around three quarters seen once. This chain connects TRBV15 to TRBJ2-5; D gene uncertain. Sequenced material: PBMCs. The sequence came from a man aged 30-40 years in good health and CMV-seropositive. The CDR3 here is CATSREQYQETQYF. The CDR3 DNA sequence: TGTGCCACCAGCAGAGAACAGTACCAAGAGACCCAGTACTTC.